Described below is a single TCR beta chain sequence and its context. Its specificity is not known. Molecules of cDNA were individually given unique molecular identifiers that were attached to them. Via MiXCR, TCRdb re-called the 5' RACE reads, giving one row per CDR3 protein. The sample shows about 64,000 distinct CDR3 sequences, approximately 14% of them seen only once. This entry is derived from a study of early T cells in non-severe SARS-CoV-2 infection. Study conclusions and caveats: Comparison of clonotypes with VDJdb favored anti-spike CD8 responses while missing private and CD4 specificities.

This CDR3 contains 15 residues. Trimming removed 3 bases from V and 8 bases from J; junction bases left unmatched: 8. CDR1 and CDR2 from the germline V gene are SNHLY and FYNNEI. This clonotype originated in an adult who was a healthcare worker with PCR-confirmed SARS-CoV-2 infection or an uninfected control (not recorded which). The sequenced sample consisted of whole blood. The chain combines TRBV2 with TRBJ2-1; 9 bases align to TRBD1. The chain's CDR3 is CASSEGQGAPDEQFF. CDR3 coding DNA: TGTGCCAGCAGTGAGGGACAGGGTGCGCCAGATGAGCAGTTCTTC.